These 15 T cell receptor beta chains share one sample of origin, sequenced in a study of shared clonotypes between healthy human individuals. Produced via immunoSEQ multiplex PCR; TCRdb's table is partial and in-frame only. Among roughly 2.2 million clones listed, approximately 93% were seen once. The sequenced material came from naive CD4+ T cells from PBMCs. Subset reported: CD45RA+ positively selected. These TCRs come from a man aged 18-30 years in good health. Some clones in this sample may be carry-over from other donors' samples.

V usage is TRBV7-2 and J usage is TRBJ2-3; the D gene is possibly TRBD2 (5 bases). V lost 1 base and J lost 5, with 13 bases in between. CDR1 SGHTA and CDR2 FQGNSA come from the germline V gene. The CDR3 contains 15 residues. The CDR3 DNA follows: TGTGCCAGCAGCTTAGGAGGGCGATCGGGAGATACGCAGTATTTT. Amino acids: CASSLGGRSGDTQYF. The whole variable domain, filled in from reference TRBV7-2 and TRBJ2-3, reads GAGVSQSPSNKVTEKGKDVELRCDPISGHTALYWYRQSLGQGLEFLIYFQGNSAPDKSGLPSDRFSAERTGGSVSTLTIQRTQQEDSAVYLCASSLGGRSGDTQYFGPGTRLTVL.

J is TRBJ1-1 and V is TRBV6-6; D is possibly TRBD1 (6 bases). The germline V and J ends were trimmed by 7 bases and 5 bases, with 14 bases remaining between them. This CDR3 spans 13 amino acids. Germline CDR1 and CDR2: MNHNY and SVGAGI (reference sequence). CDR3 sequence (DNA): TGTGCCAGCACCGTCGAGGGGGGGACTGAAGCTTTCTTT. Translation: CASTVEGGTEAFF.

The chain uses TRBV11-2 and TRBJ2-7, with TRBD2 identical over 12 bases. There are 17 residues in the CDR3. Germline trimming cut 0 bases from V and 4 bases from J; bases unmatched to any gene: 7. In germline, CDR1 is SGHAT, CDR2 FQNNGV. The CDR3 DNA follows: TGTGCCAGCAGCTTAGATCGGTCCCTAGCGGGAGGGTACGAGCAGTACTTC. Translation gives CASSLDRSLAGGYEQYF.

This chain connects TRBV5-1 to TRBJ2-3; D may be TRBD2 (6 bases). The CDR3 runs to 15 residues. V was pared by 4 bases and J by 0 bases, with 12 bases between. The germline gives CDR1 SGHRS, CDR2 YFSETQ. For the CDR3, the DNA is TGCGCCAGCAGCCCAACGGGGGACAGCACAGATACGCAGTATTTT. Protein product: CASSPTGDSTDTQYF.

Notes on this clone: The sample has other DNA sequences that encode this CDR3 too. The DNA for the CDR3 is TGTGCCAGTAGCCTAGGCGGCTCTGGGGCCAACGTCCTGACTTTC. Translated, it gives CASSLGGSGANVLTF. V gene TRBV19 combines with J gene TRBJ2-6; no clear D gene. V gave up 6 bases and J gave up 0 bases, with 9 bases separating them. The CDR3 totals 15 residues. Per the germline V gene, CDR1 is LNHDA and CDR2 is SQIVND (reference sequence).

This clone was seen once. This rearrangement joins TRBV7-3 to TRBJ2-2; D may correspond to TRBD1 or TRBD2 (6 bases each). The CDR3 has 16 residues. Between the trimmed V and J ends, which lost 4 bases and 4 bases, there was a span of 16 bases. Germline CDR1 is SGHTA and CDR2 is FQGTGA. The CDR3 coding sequence is TGTGCCAGCAGCTCGGGGGCTAGCCGGGCCACCGGGGAGCTGTTTTTT. Its translation is CASSSGASRATGELFF.

This CDR3 is CASSSRGGGETQYF. The CDR3, as DNA: TGTGCCAGCAGCTCCCGCGGTGGGGGGGAGACCCAGTACTTC. This chain uses TRBV9 with TRBJ2-5; possible D gene TRBD2, 6 bases. V was trimmed by 4 bases and J by 5 bases, leaving 15 bases between them. Germline lookup yields CDR1 SGDLS and CDR2 YYNGEE. The CDR3 contains 14 residues.

This sequence joins TRBV30 and TRBJ1-2; D gene ambiguous. The CDR3 extends over 15 amino acids. Germline assignment: CDR1 GTSNPN and CDR2 SVGIG (reference sequence). The V end was cut by 2 bases, the J end by 0 bases, with 13 bases between. The CDR3 loop reads CAWSRAAVANYGYTF. The CDR3 bases are TGTGCCTGGAGTCGGGCGGCGGTAGCTAACTATGGCTACACCTTC.

The V and J genes are TRBV10-3 and TRBJ1-2, with D maybe TRBD1 (5 bases). The length of the CDR3 is 17 residues. V was pared by 2 bases and J by 5 bases, with 21 bases between. CDR1 is ENHRY, CDR2 SYGVKD, per germline. The CDR3: CAISEEIRSGRSYGYTF. CDR3 nucleotide sequence: TGTGCCATCAGTGAGGAGATTAGGTCGGGACGGAGTTATGGCTACACCTTC.

This chain links TRBV28 with TRBJ1-2, with D uncertain. The germline gives CDR1 MDHEN, CDR2 SYDVKM. The germline V and J ends were trimmed by 5 bases and 0 bases, with 13 bases remaining between them. The CDR3 runs 15 residues. The CDR3 here is CASSTLPGANYGYTF. The CDR3 DNA reads TGTGCCAGCAGTACCCTTCCGGGAGCTAACTATGGCTACACCTTC.

The rearrangement joins TRBV28 to TRBJ2-7, with D possibly called TRBD1 or TRBD2 (5 bases each). This CDR3 region has 18 residues. CDR1 is MDHEN, CDR2 SYDVKM, per germline. Between the trimmed V and J ends, which lost 5 bases and 0 bases, there was a span of 23 bases. The DNA for the CDR3 is TGTGCCAGCAGTAGGGGTGGGTCGGGGAAAGTAAGCTCCTACGAGCAGTACTTC. It encodes CASSRGGSGKVSSYEQYF.

The rearrangement uses TRBV28 and TRBJ2-7; D gene ambiguous. This CDR3 contains 12 residues. V shed 5 bases and J shed 4 bases, with 9 bases lying between them. Germline-derived CDR1 and CDR2 are MDHEN and SYDVKM. CDR3 amino acids: CASSPGQYEQYF. In nucleotides, the CDR3 is TGTGCCAGCAGTCCTGGGCAATACGAGCAGTACTTC.

With respect to this clone: Other DNA sequences in this specimen translate into the identical CDR3. This chain connects TRBV7-3 to TRBJ2-1; D unclear. CDR1 is SGHTA, CDR2 FQGTGA, per germline. V lost 0 bases to trimming and J lost 0 bases, with 3 bases between them. The CDR3 is made up of 14 amino acids. DNA of the CDR3: TGTGCCAGCAGCTTAACGAGCTCCTACAATGAGCAGTTCTTC. This sequence encodes CASSLTSSYNEQFF. The full variable domain, with the rest looked up from reference TRBV7-3 and TRBJ2-1, is GAGVSQTPSNKVTEKGKYVELRCDPISGHTALYWYRQSLGQGPEFLIYFQGTGAADDSGLPNDRFFAVRPEGSVSTLKIQRTERGDSAVYLCASSLTSSYNEQFFGPGTRLTVL.

The chain couples TRBV27 to TRBJ1-4; TRBD1 matches 10 bases. The CDR3 is 17 residues long. The germline V gene encodes CDR1 MNHEY and CDR2 SMNVEV (reference sequence). V shed 2 bases and J 8 bases; nucleotides not matched to a gene: 11. The CDR3 loop reads CASSLTGRQGAGEKLFF. CDR3 nucleotides: TGTGCCAGCAGTTTAACGGGAAGACAGGGGGCAGGGGAAAAACTGTTTTTT.

The rearrangement joins TRBV18 to TRBJ1-5; perhaps TRBD1 as D (6 bases). The CDR3 spans 14 residues. Germline values: CDR1 KGHSH, CDR2 LQKENI. V was cut by 5 bases and J by 4 bases, with 12 bases left in between. In nucleotides, the CDR3 is TGTGCCAGCTCAGCCGGGACAATAAATCAGCCCCAGCATTTT. Amino acids: CASSAGTINQPQHF.